Each of the 27 T cell receptor beta chains below was sequenced from the same sample in a study of cytomegalovirus exposure and HLA in healthy donors. Primers included in the PCR were 60 Vbeta and 13 Jbeta primers. Data came from immunoSEQ multiplex PCR; TCRdb stores just in-frame clones and leaves some out. There are 95,000 to 110,000 clones in the sample; around 74% occur only once, and around 15% lies in the top ten. Sample: PBMCs. These receptors all stem from a woman in her forties in good health and CMV-seropositive.

This clone was observed once. V and J are TRBV27 and TRBJ2-5; TRBD1 might be the D (5 bases). The CDR3 runs to 14 residues. V was shortened by 6 bases and J by 1 base, with 12 bases between the two germline ends. Germline V CDR1 and CDR2: MNHEY, SMNVEV (reference sequence). The CDR3 protein is CASSRQGSQETQYF. The CDR3, as DNA: TGTGCCAGCAGCCGCCAGGGTAGCCAAGAGACCCAGTACTTC.

The chain uses TRBV9 and TRBJ1-2, with D unclear. V gave up 3 bases and J gave up 4 bases, with 13 bases separating them. In germline, CDR1 is SGDLS, CDR2 YYNGEE. The CDR3 consists of 14 residues. DNA of the CDR3: TGTGCCAGCAGCGACTCGTCATATGCCTATGGCTACACCTTC. Encoded protein: CASSDSSYAYGYTF.

J is TRBJ2-1 and V is TRBV29-1; 10 bases fit TRBD2. The CDR3 spans 14 residues. Germline V gene data show CDR1 as SQVTM and CDR2 as ANQGSEA. With V trimmed by 7 bases and J by 4 bases, 7 bases remained unmatched. The DNA of the CDR3 is TGCAGCGGGATACCTAGCGGGGGTTACAATGAGCAGTTCTTC. Translating it yields CSGIPSGGYNEQFF.

V and J are TRBV6-1 and TRBJ2-3; D remains unclear. This CDR3 has 14 amino acids. The ends were cut back, 2 bases at V and 0 bases at J, with 6 bases in the middle. Germline-derived CDR1 and CDR2 are MNHNS and SASEGT. The CDR3 DNA follows: TGTGCCAGCAGTGAACTCTTTAGCACAGATACGCAGTATTTT. Protein sequence: CASSELFSTDTQYF.

The chain has TRBV19 and TRBJ1-1, with D possibly TRBD1 on 5 matching bases. Germline CDR1 is LNHDA and CDR2 is SQIVND (reference sequence). V gave up 3 bases and J gave up 1 base, with 15 bases separating them. This CDR3 comprises 16 residues. CDR3 amino acids: CASSISGGAWNTEAFF. CDR3 DNA: TGTGCCAGTAGTATTTCGGGCGGGGCATGGAACACTGAAGCTTTCTTT. The full variable domain, with the rest looked up from reference TRBV19 and TRBJ1-1, is DGGITQSPKYLFRKEGQNVTLSCEQNLNHDAMYWYRQDPGQGLRLIYYSQIVNDFQKGDIAEGYSVSREKKESFPLTVTSAQKNPTAFYLCASSISGGAWNTEAFFGQGTRLTVV.

This chain joins TRBV19 and TRBJ2-1, with 7 bases fitting TRBD1. Germline V gene data show CDR1 as LNHDA and CDR2 as SQIVND (reference sequence). This CDR3 is 13 amino acids long. V lost 4 bases to trimming and J lost 9 bases; unmatched junction nucleotides: 6. The CDR3 sequence: CASSTGTVGEQFF. The CDR3, as DNA: TGTGCCAGTAGTACAGGGACAGTGGGTGAGCAGTTCTTC.

This chain links TRBV30 with TRBJ2-7; no reliable D call. This CDR3 is built from 13 residues. Germline V gene lookup returns CDR1 GTSNPN and CDR2 SVGIG (reference sequence). V was trimmed by 0 bases and J by 5 bases, leaving 11 bases between them. The CDR3 reads CAWSVRSNHEQYF. The CDR3 region has the DNA TGTGCCTGGAGTGTACGGTCCAACCACGAGCAGTACTTC.

This clone has a handful of counts. The chain recombines TRBV7-6 with TRBJ2-7; 7 nucleotides agree with TRBD1. The V gene end was trimmed by 1 base and the J gene end by 6 bases; junction bases not matched to a gene: 9. The CDR3 runs 15 residues. The germline V gene has CDR1 SGHVS and CDR2 FNYEAQ. The CDR3 nucleotides are TGTGCCAGCAGCTTAGACACAGGGGCCCTCGGCGAGCAGTACTTC. Translated: CASSLDTGALGEQYF.

This clone has only a few counts. The chain carries TRBV13 and TRBJ2-5; 9 bases map to TRBD1. Germline CDR1 PRHDT, CDR2 FYEKMQ (reference sequence). This CDR3 has 14 residues. Trimming removed 6 bases from V and 3 bases from J; junction bases left unmatched: 5. The CDR3 loop is CASRKQGAKETQYF. The CDR3, as DNA: TGTGCCAGCAGAAAACAGGGGGCTAAAGAGACCCAGTACTTC.

The chain combines TRBV7-6 with TRBJ2-2; 7 bases line up with TRBD1. CDR3 length: 16 residues. Trimming took 1 base from V and 3 from J; bases not matched to a gene: 5. Germline V gives CDR1 SGHVS, CDR2 FNYEAQ. CDR3 loop: CASSLVLGQHTGELFF. CDR3 coding DNA: TGTGCCAGCAGCTTAGTATTGGGACAGCACACCGGGGAGCTGTTTTTT.

Only one count was recorded for this clone. The chain carries TRBV7-2 and TRBJ1-2; 7 bases align to TRBD1. The CDR3 sequence is 14 residues long. Germline values: CDR1 SGHTA, CDR2 FQGNSA. V was pared by 5 bases and J by 4 bases, with 7 bases of the junction left unmatched. CDR3 nucleotide sequence: TGTGCCAGCAGCCCCAATAGGGACAGCTATGGCTACACCTTC. Translating gives CASSPNRDSYGYTF.

The chain recombines TRBV18 with TRBJ1-1, with 8 bases identical to TRBD1. Germline V gene lookup returns CDR1 KGHSH and CDR2 LQKENI. This CDR3 has 14 residues. Trimming removed 4 bases from V and 0 bases from J; junction bases left unmatched: 1. CDR3 in amino acids: CASSLTGVNTEAFF. CDR3 nucleotide sequence: TGTGCCAGCTCACTGACAGGGGTGAACACTGAAGCTTTCTTT.

The chain couples TRBV6-5 to TRBJ1-1; no clear D gene. CDR3 length: 16 amino acids. V was trimmed by 2 bases and J by 4 bases, leaving 17 bases between them. CDR1 is MNHEY, CDR2 SVGAGI, per germline. CDR3: CASSYAGKAEGTEAFF. DNA for the CDR3: TGTGCCAGCAGTTACGCGGGAAAGGCTGAGGGCACTGAAGCTTTCTTT.

This clone has just a few counts. The chain carries TRBV19 and TRBJ1-1, with 10 bases identical to TRBD1. This CDR3 region has 15 residues. Unmatched junction bases numbered 0, after V lost 1 base and J lost 1 base. Germline-derived CDR1 and CDR2 are LNHDA and SQIVND (reference sequence). The CDR3 here is CASSIGTGGNTEAFF. The CDR3 DNA follows: TGTGCCAGTAGTATAGGGACAGGGGGGAACACTGAAGCTTTCTTT.

V gene TRBV7-8 combines with J gene TRBJ2-6; 7 bases fit TRBD1. This CDR3 is 18 amino acids long. Germline V gives CDR1 SGHVS, CDR2 FQNEAQ. The V and J ends lost 2 bases and 0 bases, in that order; junction bases with no gene match: 7. CDR3 protein: CASSLMLTGRSGANVLTF. CDR3 bases: TGTGCCAGCAGCTTAATGCTGACAGGGCGCTCTGGGGCCAACGTCCTGACTTTC.

This clone turned up a few times. A far larger clone is only one base removed, so a read error is likely. The rearrangement joins TRBV5-6 to TRBJ1-2; D remains unclear. CDR3 size: 11 residues. Germline loops: CDR1 SGHDT, CDR2 YYEEEE. Written as DNA, the CDR3 is TGTGCCTGCAGCGGCTACTATGGCTACACCTTC. Translating it yields CACSGYYGYTF. Together with reference TRBV5-6 and TRBJ1-2, the CDR3 gives the full variable domain: DAGVTQSPTHLIKTRGQQVTLRCSPKSGHDTVSWYQQALGQGPQFIFQYYEEEERQRGNFPDRFSGHQFPNYSSELNVNALLLGDSALYLCACSGYYGYTFGSGTRLTVV.

The chain employs TRBV6-5 and TRBJ2-7, with D perhaps TRBD2 (6 bases). V was pared by 5 bases and J by 7 bases, with 9 bases between. The CDR3 spans 11 residues. Germline assignment: CDR1 MNHEY and CDR2 SVGAGI. The CDR3 loop reads CASSKGREQYF. The DNA for the CDR3 is TGTGCCAGCAGTAAGGGGAGGGAGCAGTACTTC.

The CDR3 protein is CAISESRGGYGYTF. CDR3 DNA: TGTGCCATCAGTGAGTCTAGGGGGGGCTATGGCTACACCTTC. The chain employs TRBV10-3 and TRBJ1-2, with a possible D match to TRBD1 (6 bases). The CDR3 spans 14 residues. Germline V gene data show CDR1 as ENHRY and CDR2 as SYGVKD. V lost 0 bases and J lost 4, with 9 bases in between.

V and J are TRBV30 and TRBJ2-5; D is possibly TRBD2 (5 bases). Trimming stripped 2 bases from V and 2 bases from J, with 6 bases between. The germline gives CDR1 GTSNPN, CDR2 SVGIG (reference sequence). This CDR3 region has 12 residues. As DNA, the CDR3 is TGTGCCTGGAGTTCGGGGCAAGAGACCCAGTACTTC. Its translation is CAWSSGQETQYF. Drawing the rest from reference TRBV30 and TRBJ2-5, the complete variable domain is SQTIHQWPATLVQPVGSPLSLECTVEGTSNPNLYWYRQAAGRGLQLLFYSVGIGQISSEVPQNLSASRPQDRQFILSSKKLLLSDSGFYLCAWSSGQETQYFGPGTRLLVL.

V gene TRBV4-3 combines with J gene TRBJ1-1, with 7 bases that match TRBD1. This CDR3 has 18 amino acids. Germline V gives CDR1 LGHNA, CDR2 YSLEER. With V trimmed by 0 bases and J by 1 base, 11 bases remained unmatched. The CDR3 is CASSQDLGLDRANTEAFF. CDR3 in DNA: TGCGCCAGCAGCCAAGATTTAGGGCTAGACAGGGCGAACACTGAAGCTTTCTTT.

In its sample, this clone was seen a few times. For the CDR3, the DNA is TGCGCCAGCAGCCAAGAGTTTAGTAGGATGTCAGGGTATTCACCCCTCCACTTT. Its translation: CASSQEFSRMSGYSPLHF. The chain couples TRBV4-3 to TRBJ1-6, with D possibly being TRBD1 (5 bases). V was pared by 0 bases and J by 8 bases, with 20 bases between. The CDR3 covers 18 residues. The germline V gene has CDR1 LGHNA and CDR2 YSLEER.

The chain combines TRBV9 with TRBJ2-2; 8 bases align to TRBD2. Losses at the gene ends were 3 bases for V and 4 bases for J; bases not matched to a gene: 2. This CDR3 is 14 amino acids long. CDR1 SGDLS and CDR2 YYNGEE come from the germline V gene. CDR3 DNA: TGTGCCAGCAGCGGTAGCGGGGTCACCGGGGAGCTGTTTTTT. Translating gives CASSGSGVTGELFF.

The table lists this clone with a count of one. V usage is TRBV6-5 and J usage is TRBJ1-2; TRBD1 agrees at 9 bases. The trim removed 2 bases at V and 6 bases at J, leaving 10 bases unmatched. The germline V gene has CDR1 MNHEY and CDR2 SVGAGI. The CDR3 length is 16 residues. CDR3 sequence reads: CASSYVGTGSLDGYTF. The CDR3 DNA sequence: TGTGCCAGCAGTTACGTGGGGACAGGGAGTTTGGATGGCTACACCTTC.

This chain uses TRBV19 with TRBJ1-2; a possible D gene is TRBD1 (6 bases). The CDR3 totals 15 residues. V was trimmed by 4 bases and J by 5 bases, leaving 17 bases between them. CDR1 and CDR2 from the germline V gene are LNHDA and SQIVND (reference sequence). CDR3 nucleotide sequence: TGTGCCAGTAGTACCGTGACAGGTCAAACGTATGGCTACACCTTC. Encoded protein: CASSTVTGQTYGYTF.

The rearrangement joins TRBV2 to TRBJ1-1; 9 bases line up with TRBD1. The CDR3 is made up of 15 amino acids. Per the germline V gene, CDR1 is SNHLY and CDR2 is FYNNEI. The V and J ends lost 6 bases and 4 bases, in that order; junction bases with no gene match: 9. CDR3 residues: CASRLWTGESTEAFF. As DNA, the CDR3 is TGTGCCAGCAGGCTATGGACAGGGGAGAGCACTGAAGCTTTCTTT. Variable domain in full (rest from reference TRBV2 and TRBJ1-1): EPEVTQTPSHQVTQMGQEVILRCVPISNHLYFYWYRQILGQKVEFLVSFYNNEISEKSEIFDDQFSVERPDGSNFTLKIRSTKLEDSAMYFCASRLWTGESTEAFFGQGTRLTVV.

The V and J genes are TRBV30 and TRBJ2-1; 8 bases match TRBD2. V lost 0 bases, J lost 4 bases, and 5 bases stayed unmatched. The CDR3 runs to 15 residues. Germline V gene data show CDR1 as GTSNPN and CDR2 as SVGIG (reference sequence). CDR3 protein: CAWSVPGGGYNEQFF. In DNA, the CDR3 is TGTGCCTGGAGTGTACCGGGGGGGGGTTACAATGAGCAGTTCTTC.

The chain couples TRBV9 to TRBJ2-5; TRBD2 matches at 7 bases. The CDR3 has 15 residues. The junction had 8 bases not matched to a gene; V was cut back by 4 bases and J by 2 bases. Germline loops: CDR1 SGDLS, CDR2 YYNGEE. CDR3 coding DNA: TGTGCCAGCAGCCCCCTGGCGGGGGTTCAAGAGACCCAGTACTTC. As protein: CASSPLAGVQETQYF.